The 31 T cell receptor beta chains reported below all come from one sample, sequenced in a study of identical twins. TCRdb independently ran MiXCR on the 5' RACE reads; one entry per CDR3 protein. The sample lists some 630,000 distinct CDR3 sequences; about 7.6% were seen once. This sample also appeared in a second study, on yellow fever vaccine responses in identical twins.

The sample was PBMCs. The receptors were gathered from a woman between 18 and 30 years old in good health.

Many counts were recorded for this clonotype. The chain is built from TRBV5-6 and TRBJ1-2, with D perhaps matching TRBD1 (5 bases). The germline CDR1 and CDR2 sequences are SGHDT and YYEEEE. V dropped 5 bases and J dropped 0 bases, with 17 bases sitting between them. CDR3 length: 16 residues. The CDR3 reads CASSSRGGLANYGYTF. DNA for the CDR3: TGTGCCAGCAGTTCCCGGGGGGGATTAGCTAACTATGGCTACACCTTC.

The chain's CDR3 is CASSGYRDPYEQYF. The CDR3 DNA sequence: TGTGCCAGCAGCGGCTACAGGGACCCCTACGAGCAGTACTTC. The chain uses TRBV7-9 and TRBJ2-7; tentative D call: TRBD1 (6 bases). Germline values: CDR1 SEHNR, CDR2 FQNEAQ (reference sequence). V was cut by 5 bases and J by 2 bases, with 13 bases left in between. The CDR3 is 14 amino acids.

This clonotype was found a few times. CDR3 protein: CASSVTRLGSGGEQFF. The CDR3 DNA sequence: TGCGCCAGCAGTGTCACGAGACTAGGCTCTGGGGGGGAGCAGTTCTTC. V usage is TRBV10-2 and J usage is TRBJ2-1; D perhaps matches TRBD2 (6 bases). Trimming took 4 bases from V and 10 from J, leaving 23 bases between them. Per the germline V gene, CDR1 is WSHSY and CDR2 is SAAADI. This CDR3 contains 16 residues.

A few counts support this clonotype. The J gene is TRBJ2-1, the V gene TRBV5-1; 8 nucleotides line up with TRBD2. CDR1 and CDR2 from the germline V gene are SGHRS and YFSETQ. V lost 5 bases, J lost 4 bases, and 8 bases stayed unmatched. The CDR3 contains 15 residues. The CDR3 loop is CASRSLAGQYNEQFF. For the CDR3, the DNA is TGCGCCAGCAGGAGCCTAGCGGGCCAGTACAATGAGCAGTTCTTC. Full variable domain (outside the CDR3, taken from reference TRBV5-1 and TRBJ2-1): KAGVTQTPRYLIKTRGQQVTLSCSPISGHRSVSWYQQTPGQGLQFLFEYFSETQRNKGNFPGRFSGRQFSNSRSEMNVSTLELGDSALYLCASRSLAGQYNEQFFGPGTRLTVL.

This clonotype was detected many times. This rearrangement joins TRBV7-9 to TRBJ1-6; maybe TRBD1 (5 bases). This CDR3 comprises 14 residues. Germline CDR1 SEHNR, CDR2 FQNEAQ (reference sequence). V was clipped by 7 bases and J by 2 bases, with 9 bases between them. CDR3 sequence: CASKGSPYNSPLHF. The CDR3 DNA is TGTGCCAGCAAGGGGAGTCCCTATAATTCACCCCTCCACTTT.

This chain's CDR3 is CASSQGVFTDTQYF. The DNA of the CDR3 is TGTGCCAGCAGTCAGGGGGTGTTCACAGATACGCAGTATTTT. The V gene is TRBV12-3 or TRBV12-4, the J gene TRBJ2-3; the match to TRBD1 covers 7 bases. Trimming removed 5 bases from V and 2 bases from J; junction bases left unmatched: 4. CDR3 length equals 14 residues.

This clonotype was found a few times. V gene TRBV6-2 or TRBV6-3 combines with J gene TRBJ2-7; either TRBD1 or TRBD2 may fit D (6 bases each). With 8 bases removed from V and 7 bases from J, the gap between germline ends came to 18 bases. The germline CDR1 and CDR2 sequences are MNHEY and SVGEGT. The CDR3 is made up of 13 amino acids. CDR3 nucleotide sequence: TGTGCCAGCTCAACGTGGGGGGCTCGTGAGCAGTACTTC. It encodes CASSTWGAREQYF.

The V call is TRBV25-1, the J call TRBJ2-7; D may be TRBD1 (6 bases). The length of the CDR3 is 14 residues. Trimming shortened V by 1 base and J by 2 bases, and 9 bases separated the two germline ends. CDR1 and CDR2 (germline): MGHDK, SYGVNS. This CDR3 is CASSESTGPYEQYF. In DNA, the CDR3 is TGTGCCAGCAGTGAATCGACAGGTCCCTACGAGCAGTACTTC.

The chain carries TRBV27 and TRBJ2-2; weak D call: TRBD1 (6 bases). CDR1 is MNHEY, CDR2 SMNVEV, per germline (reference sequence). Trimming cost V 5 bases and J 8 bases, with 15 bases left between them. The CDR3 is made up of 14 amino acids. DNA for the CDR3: TGTGCCAGCAGTGCAACAACAGGGCTAGGGGAGCTGTTTTTT. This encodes CASSATTGLGELFF.

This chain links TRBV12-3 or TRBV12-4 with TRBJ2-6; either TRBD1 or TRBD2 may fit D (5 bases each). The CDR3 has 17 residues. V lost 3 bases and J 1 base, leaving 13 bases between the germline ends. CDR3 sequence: CASSFRGANSGANVLTF. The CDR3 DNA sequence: TGTGCCAGCAGTTTTCGAGGGGCCAATTCTGGGGCCAACGTCCTGACTTTC.

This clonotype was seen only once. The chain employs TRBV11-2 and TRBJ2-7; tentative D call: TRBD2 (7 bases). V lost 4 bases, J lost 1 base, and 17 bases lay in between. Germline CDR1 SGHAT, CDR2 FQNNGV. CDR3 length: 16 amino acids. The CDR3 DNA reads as TGTGCCAGCAGCTCATCGGGGAGGGGGGCGTCCTACGAGCAGTACTTC. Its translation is CASSSSGRGASYEQYF.

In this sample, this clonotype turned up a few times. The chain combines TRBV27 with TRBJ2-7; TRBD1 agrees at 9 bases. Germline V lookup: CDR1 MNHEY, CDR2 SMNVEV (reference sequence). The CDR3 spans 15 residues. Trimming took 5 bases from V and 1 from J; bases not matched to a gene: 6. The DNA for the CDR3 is TGTGCCAGCAGTCAATCCGGGACAGGGTCCTACGAGCAGTACTTC. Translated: CASSQSGTGSYEQYF.

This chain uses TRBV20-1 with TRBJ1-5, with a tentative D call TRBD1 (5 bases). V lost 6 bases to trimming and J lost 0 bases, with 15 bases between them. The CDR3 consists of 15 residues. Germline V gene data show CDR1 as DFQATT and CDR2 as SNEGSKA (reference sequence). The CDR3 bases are TGCAGTGCCGCCGTTTGGGACCATAGCAATCAGCCCCAGCATTTT. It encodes CSAAVWDHSNQPQHF.

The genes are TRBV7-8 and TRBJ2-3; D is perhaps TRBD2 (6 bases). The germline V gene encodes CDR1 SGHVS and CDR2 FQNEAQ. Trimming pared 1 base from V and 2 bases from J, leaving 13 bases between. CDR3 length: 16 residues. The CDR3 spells CASSLGGGRPTDTQYF. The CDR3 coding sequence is TGTGCCAGCAGCTTAGGTGGGGGGAGACCCACAGATACGCAGTATTTT.

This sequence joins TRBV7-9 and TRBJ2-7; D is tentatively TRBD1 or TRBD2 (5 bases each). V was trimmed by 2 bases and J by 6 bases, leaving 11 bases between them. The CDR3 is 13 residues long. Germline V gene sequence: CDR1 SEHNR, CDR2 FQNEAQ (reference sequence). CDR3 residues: CASSLRGLGEQYF. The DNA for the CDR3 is TGTGCCAGCAGCTTACGGGGCTTGGGCGAGCAGTACTTC. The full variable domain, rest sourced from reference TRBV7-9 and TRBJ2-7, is DTGVSQNPRHKITKRGQNVTFRCDPISEHNRLYWYRQTLGQGPEFLTYFQNEAQLEKSRLLSDRFSAERPKGSFSTLEIQRTEQGDSAMYLCASSLRGLGEQYFGPGTRLTVT.

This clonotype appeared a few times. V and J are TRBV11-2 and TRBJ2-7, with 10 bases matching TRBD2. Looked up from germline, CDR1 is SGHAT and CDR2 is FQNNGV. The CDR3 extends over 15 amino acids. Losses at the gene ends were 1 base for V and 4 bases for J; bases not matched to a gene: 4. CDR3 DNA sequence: TGTGCCAGCAGCTTAGCGGTTAGCGGGAGGTACGAGCAGTACTTC. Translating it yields CASSLAVSGRYEQYF.

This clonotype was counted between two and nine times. The CDR3 DNA is TGCAGTGCGCAACTACAGCCAACGCAGTATTTT. It codes for CSAQLQPTQYF. The chain uses TRBV20-1 and TRBJ2-3; no firm D call. The CDR3 spans 11 residues. Per germline, CDR1 DFQATT and CDR2 SNEGSKA (reference sequence). The ends were cut back, 6 bases at V and 9 bases at J, with 13 bases in the middle.

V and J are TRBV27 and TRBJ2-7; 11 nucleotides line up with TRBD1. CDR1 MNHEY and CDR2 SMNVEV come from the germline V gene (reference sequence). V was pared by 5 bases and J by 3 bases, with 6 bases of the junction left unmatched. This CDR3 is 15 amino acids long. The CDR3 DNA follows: TGTGCCAGCAGTCGATGGACAGGGGGCGTCTACGAGCAGTACGTC. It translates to CASSRWTGGVYEQYV.

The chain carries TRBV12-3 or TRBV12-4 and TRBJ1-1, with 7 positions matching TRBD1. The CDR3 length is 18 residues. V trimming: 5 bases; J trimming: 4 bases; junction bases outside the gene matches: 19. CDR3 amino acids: CASSQHRTGEGLVTEAFF. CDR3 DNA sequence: TGTGCCAGCAGTCAACACCGGACAGGAGAGGGGTTGGTCACTGAAGCTTTCTTT.

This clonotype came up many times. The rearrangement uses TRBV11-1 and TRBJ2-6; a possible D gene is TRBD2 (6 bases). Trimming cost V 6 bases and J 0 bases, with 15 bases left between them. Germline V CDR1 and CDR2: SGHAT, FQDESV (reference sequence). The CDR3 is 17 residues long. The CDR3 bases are TGTGCCAGCAGTCGCGGGGACCTGGGCTCTGGGGCCAACGTCCTGACTTTC. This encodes CASSRGDLGSGANVLTF. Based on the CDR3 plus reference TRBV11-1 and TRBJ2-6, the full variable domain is EAEVAQSPRYKITEKSQAVAFWCDPISGHATLYWYRQILGQGPELLVQFQDESVVDDSQLPKDRFSAERLKGVDSTLKIQPAELGDSAMYLCASSRGDLGSGANVLTFGAGSRLTVL.

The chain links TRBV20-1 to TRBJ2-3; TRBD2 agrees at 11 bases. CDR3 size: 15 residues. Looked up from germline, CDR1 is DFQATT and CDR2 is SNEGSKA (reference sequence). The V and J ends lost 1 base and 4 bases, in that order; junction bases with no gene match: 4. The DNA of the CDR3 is TGCAGTGCTAGAGGGGGTAGCGGGGGGGCAGATACGCAGTATTTT. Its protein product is CSARGGSGGADTQYF.

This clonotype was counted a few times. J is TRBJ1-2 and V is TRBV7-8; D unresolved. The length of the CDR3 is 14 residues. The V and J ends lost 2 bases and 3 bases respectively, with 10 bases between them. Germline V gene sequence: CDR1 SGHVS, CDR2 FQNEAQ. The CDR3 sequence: CASSLPGRDYGYTF. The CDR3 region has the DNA TGTGCCAGCAGCTTACCCGGGCGTGACTATGGCTACACCTTC.

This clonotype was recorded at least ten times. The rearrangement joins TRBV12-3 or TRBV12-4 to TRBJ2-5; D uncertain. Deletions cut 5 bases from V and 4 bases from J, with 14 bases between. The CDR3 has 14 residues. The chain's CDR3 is CASSPRATGETQYF. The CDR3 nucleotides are TGTGCCAGCAGTCCCCGGGCGACTGGAGAGACCCAGTACTTC.

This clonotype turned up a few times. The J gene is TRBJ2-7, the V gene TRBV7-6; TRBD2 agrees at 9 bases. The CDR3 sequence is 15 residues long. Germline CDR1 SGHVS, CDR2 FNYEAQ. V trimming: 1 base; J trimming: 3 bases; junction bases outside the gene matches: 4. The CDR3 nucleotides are TGTGCCAGCAGCTTAGATGCGGGAGGGTTCTACGAGCAGTACTTC. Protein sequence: CASSLDAGGFYEQYF.

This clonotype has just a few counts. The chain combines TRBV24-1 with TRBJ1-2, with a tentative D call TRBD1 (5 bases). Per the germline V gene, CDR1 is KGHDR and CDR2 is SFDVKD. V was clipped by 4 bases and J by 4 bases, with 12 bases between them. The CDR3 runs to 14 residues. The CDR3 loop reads CATSDPGLSYGYTF. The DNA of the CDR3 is TGTGCCACCAGTGACCCAGGGTTGAGCTATGGCTACACCTTC.

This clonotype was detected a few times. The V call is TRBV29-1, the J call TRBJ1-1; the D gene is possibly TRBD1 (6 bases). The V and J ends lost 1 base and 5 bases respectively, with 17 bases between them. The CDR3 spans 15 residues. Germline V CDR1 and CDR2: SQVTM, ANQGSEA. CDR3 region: CSVEARITGRTEAFF. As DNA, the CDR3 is TGCAGCGTTGAAGCCCGGATAACAGGGAGGACTGAAGCTTTCTTT.

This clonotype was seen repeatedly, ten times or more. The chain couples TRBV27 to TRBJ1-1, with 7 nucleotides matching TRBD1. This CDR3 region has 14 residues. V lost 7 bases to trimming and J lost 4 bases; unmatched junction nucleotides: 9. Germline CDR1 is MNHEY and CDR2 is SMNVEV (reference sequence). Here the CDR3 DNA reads TGTGCCAGCACTAGTCTACAGGGGTCCACTGAAGCTTTCTTT. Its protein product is CASTSLQGSTEAFF.

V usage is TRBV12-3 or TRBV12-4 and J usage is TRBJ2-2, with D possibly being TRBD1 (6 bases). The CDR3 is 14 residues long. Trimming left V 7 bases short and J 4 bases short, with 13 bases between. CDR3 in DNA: TGTGCCAGCACCCGGACAGAGATCACCGGGGAGCTGTTTTTT. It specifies CASTRTEITGELFF.

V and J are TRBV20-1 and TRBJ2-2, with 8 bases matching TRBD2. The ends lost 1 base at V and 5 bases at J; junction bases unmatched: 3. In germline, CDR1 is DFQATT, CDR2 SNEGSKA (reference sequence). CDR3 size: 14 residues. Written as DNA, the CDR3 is TGCAGTGCTAGAGTGGGGACTAGTACCGGGGAGCTGTTTTTT. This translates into CSARVGTSTGELFF.

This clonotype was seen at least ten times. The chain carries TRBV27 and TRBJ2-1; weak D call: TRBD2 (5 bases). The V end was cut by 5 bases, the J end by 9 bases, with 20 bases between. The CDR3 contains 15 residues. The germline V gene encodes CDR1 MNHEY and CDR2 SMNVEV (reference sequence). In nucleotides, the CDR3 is TGTGCCAGCAGTACCCAGGTGAGGGCCCGCGCTGAGCAGTTCTTC. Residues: CASSTQVRARAEQFF.

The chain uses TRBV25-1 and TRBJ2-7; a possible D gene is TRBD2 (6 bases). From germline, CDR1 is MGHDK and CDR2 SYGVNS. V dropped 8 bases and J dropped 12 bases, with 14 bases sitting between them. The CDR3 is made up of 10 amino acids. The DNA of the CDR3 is TGTGCCAGCGGGGGAGGTTCTACGTACTTC. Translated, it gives CASGGGSTYF.